What follows are 26 T cell receptor beta chains derived from one specimen sequenced in a study of early T cells in non-severe SARS-CoV-2 infection. TCRdb processed the 5' RACE reads anew with MiXCR; each CDR3 protein has one entry. The sample contains around 39,000 distinct CDR3 sequences, 5.4% of which appear only once. The sequences come from whole blood, collected at baseline. These TCRs come from an adult who was a healthcare worker with PCR-confirmed SARS-CoV-2 infection or an uninfected control (not recorded which).

V and J are TRBV11-3 and TRBJ2-1; no reliable D call. V dropped 5 bases and J dropped 9 bases, with 11 bases sitting between them. CDR1 and CDR2 (germline): SGHNT, YENEEA. The length of the CDR3 is 12 residues. CDR3 in amino acids: CASSPLLAEQFF. CDR3 bases: TGTGCCAGCAGCCCCCTGCTCGCTGAGCAGTTCTTC.

In its sample, this clonotype was seen many times. V is TRBV2 and J is TRBJ2-1; 12 positions match TRBD2. The CDR3 is 16 residues long. Looked up from germline, CDR1 is SNHLY and CDR2 is FYNNEI. V lost 0 bases to trimming and J lost 14 bases; unmatched junction nucleotides: 11. CDR3 DNA sequence: TGTGCCAGCAGTGAAGCGCTTGGGCTAGCGGGAGGGGGGAAGTTCTTC. Translating it yields CASSEALGLAGGGKFF.

This clonotype was seen repeatedly, ten times or more. The rearrangement links TRBV20-1 to TRBJ2-1, with TRBD2 identical over 8 bases. V lost 6 bases, J lost 3 bases, and 4 bases stayed unmatched. CDR3 length: 13 residues. CDR1 is DFQATT and CDR2 is SNEGSKA in the germline V gene (reference sequence). The CDR3 loop reads CSAWTSSYNEQFF. The CDR3 DNA reads TGCAGTGCATGGACTAGCAGCTACAATGAGCAGTTCTTC.

This clonotype was recorded many times. This chain connects TRBV6-4 to TRBJ2-1, with 7 bases identical to TRBD2. The V and J ends lost 4 bases and 4 bases, in that order; junction bases with no gene match: 10. The CDR3 totals 16 residues. CDR1 and CDR2 (germline): MRHNA, SNTAGT. The DNA for the CDR3 is TGTGCCAGCAGTGTAGCTGCGGGAGCGGGTTACAATGAGCAGTTCTTC. As protein: CASSVAAGAGYNEQFF.

This clonotype was seen many times. This chain links TRBV7-9 with TRBJ1-1; D gene unclear. V shed 5 bases and J shed 10 bases, with 17 bases lying between them. Germline-derived CDR1 and CDR2 are SEHNR and FQNEAQ (reference sequence). The CDR3 spans 13 residues. The CDR3 reads CASSPLPGSAAFF. The DNA for the CDR3 is TGTGCCAGCAGCCCCCTTCCGGGTTCGGCAGCTTTCTTT. The full variable domain, its missing parts supplied by reference TRBV7-9 and TRBJ1-1, is DTGVSQNPRHKITKRGQNVTFRCDPISEHNRLYWYRQTLGQGPEFLTYFQNEAQLEKSRLLSDRFSAERPKGSFSTLEIQRTEQGDSAMYLCASSPLPGSAAFFGQGTRLTVV.

This clonotype has at least ten counts. J is TRBJ1-1 and V is TRBV20-1; the D is unclear. The ends were cut back, 1 base at V and 2 bases at J, with 8 bases in the middle. Germline V gene data show CDR1 as DFQATT and CDR2 as SNEGSKA (reference sequence). The CDR3 has 13 residues. DNA of the CDR3: TGCAGTGCTAGAGTGTTCGATAACACTGAAGCTTTCTTT. Protein: CSARVFDNTEAFF.

This clonotype has just a few counts. The chain combines TRBV5-1 with TRBJ2-3; D gene ambiguous. The germline V gene encodes CDR1 SGHRS and CDR2 YFSETQ. V lost 1 base to trimming and J lost 0 bases, with 6 bases between them. The CDR3 contains 14 residues. In DNA form, the CDR3 reads TGCGCCAGCAGCTTGCGGCGGAGCACAGATACGCAGTATTTT. It encodes CASSLRRSTDTQYF.

This clonotype was seen many times. The CDR3 sequence: CATRLTGGENIQYF. In DNA form, the CDR3 reads TGTGCCACCCGACTCACGGGAGGAGAAAACATTCAGTACTTC. The chain carries TRBV28 and TRBJ2-4, with TRBD2 identical over 7 bases. The CDR3 covers 14 residues. Germline assignment: CDR1 MDHEN and CDR2 SYDVKM. J gave up 5 bases and V 10 bases, and 11 bases lay outside the gene matches. Together with reference TRBV28 and TRBJ2-4, the CDR3 gives the full variable domain: DVKVTQSSRYLVKRTGEKVFLECVQDMDHENMFWYRQDPGLGLRLIYFSYDVKMKEKGDIPEGYSVSREKKERFSLILESASTNQTSMYLCATRLTGGENIQYFGAGTRLSVL.

This clonotype was counted at least ten times. The V and J genes are TRBV20-1 and TRBJ2-3; the match to TRBD2 covers 15 bases. The CDR3 is 19 residues long. Trimming removed 5 bases from V and 3 bases from J; junction bases left unmatched: 15. The V gene's germline CDR1 is DFQATT and CDR2 SNEGSKA (reference sequence). This CDR3 is CSAPLHGLAGGPGTDTQYF. CDR3 nucleotides: TGCAGTGCTCCCCTCCATGGACTAGCGGGAGGGCCGGGGACAGATACGCAGTATTTT.

The chain carries TRBV20-1 and TRBJ2-7; 13 bases are shared with TRBD2. CDR3 length equals 15 residues. Per the germline V gene, CDR1 is DFQATT and CDR2 is SNEGSKA (reference sequence). V trimming: 5 bases; J trimming: 4 bases; junction bases outside the gene matches: 8. The CDR3 here is CSAPLGLAGSYEQYF. DNA of the CDR3: TGCAGTGCTCCCCTGGGACTAGCGGGATCTTACGAGCAGTACTTC.

The sample holds a few counts of this clonotype. The V call is TRBV7-6, the J call TRBJ2-3; perhaps D is TRBD1 or TRBD2 (5 bases each). The CDR3 totals 15 residues. V was shortened by 2 bases and J by 1 base, with 10 bases between the two germline ends. Germline CDR1 is SGHVS and CDR2 is FNYEAQ. DNA for the CDR3: TGTGCCAGCAGCTTAAGCTGGGGACGCACAGATACGCAGTATTTT. As protein: CASSLSWGRTDTQYF.

This clonotype was seen a handful of times. The rearrangement links TRBV3-1 to TRBJ2-5; maybe TRBD1 (6 bases). Germline V gene sequence: CDR1 LGHDT, CDR2 YNNKEL (reference sequence). The CDR3 sequence is 15 residues long. Trimming removed 1 base from V and 7 bases from J, with 16 bases in between. CDR3 in DNA: TGTGCCAGCAGCCAAGGCTTGGGGGCACAGGGGACCCAGTACTTC. Its protein product is CASSQGLGAQGTQYF.

This clonotype showed up many times. This chain connects TRBV29-1 to TRBJ1-1, with unresolved D. The CDR3 contains 12 residues. The V gene lost 6 bases and the J gene lost 0 bases, with 8 bases spanning the gap. Looked up from germline, CDR1 is SQVTM and CDR2 is ANQGSEA. CDR3: CSVHIVNTEAFF. The CDR3 nucleotides read TGCAGCGTGCACATAGTGAACACTGAAGCTTTCTTT.

This clonotype came up many times. The chain uses TRBV6-1 and TRBJ2-1; the D gene is possibly TRBD2 (6 bases). Per the germline V gene, CDR1 is MNHNS and CDR2 is SASEGT. This CDR3 region has 14 residues. The V and J ends lost 0 bases and 3 bases respectively, with 6 bases between them. The CDR3 nucleotides are TGTGCCAGCAGTGAAGCGCGGGGCTACAATGAGCAGTTCTTC. This sequence encodes CASSEARGYNEQFF.

There are many counts of this clonotype. CDR3 protein: CSAPGTGALNTEAFF. The CDR3 coding sequence is TGCAGTGCCCCTGGGACAGGGGCCCTGAACACTGAAGCTTTCTTT. This chain links TRBV20-1 with TRBJ1-1; 10 bases fit TRBD1. CDR1 and CDR2 (germline): DFQATT, SNEGSKA (reference sequence). V shed 6 bases, J shed 0 bases, and the junction held 7 bases outside the gene matches. The CDR3 spans 15 residues.

The table lists this clonotype with many counts. The V and J genes are TRBV5-5 and TRBJ1-1; the D gene is possibly TRBD1 (5 bases). CDR1 is SGHKS and CDR2 is YYEKEE in the germline V gene (reference sequence). The CDR3 spans 18 residues. The germline V and J ends were trimmed by 0 bases and 1 base, with 19 bases remaining between them. CDR3 nucleotides: TGTGCCAGCAGCTTGGTCTCAGGGAGACTTAAGAGGAACACTGAAGCTTTCTTT. It yields the protein CASSLVSGRLKRNTEAFF.

This clonotype was seen many times. The rearrangement uses TRBV7-8 and TRBJ2-6; 9 bases map to TRBD1. The J segment lost 0 bases and the V segment lost 2 bases, leaving 11 bases of the junction unmatched. Germline-derived CDR1 and CDR2 are SGHVS and FQNEAQ. The CDR3 spans 20 residues. The CDR3: CASSLMRTGVGRSGANVLTF. CDR3 nucleotides: TGTGCCAGCAGCTTAATGCGGACAGGGGTCGGACGCTCTGGGGCCAACGTCCTGACTTTC.

This clonotype was seen at least ten times. Here the CDR3 DNA reads TGTGCCAGTGGTGGGGGACGGAAGAACACCGGGGAGCTGTTTTTT. Protein sequence: CASGGGRKNTGELFF. The V and J genes are TRBV28 and TRBJ2-2; D tentatively reads TRBD1 or TRBD2 (5 bases each). V dropped 9 bases and J dropped 1 base, with 15 bases sitting between them. In germline, CDR1 is MDHEN, CDR2 SYDVKM. The CDR3 is 15 amino acids.

The J gene is TRBJ2-2, the V gene TRBV5-1; 10 bases fit TRBD1. The CDR3 is made up of 15 amino acids. J was trimmed by 8 bases and V by 4 bases; bases with no gene match: 8. Germline V lookup: CDR1 SGHRS, CDR2 YFSETQ. The CDR3 protein is CASSQKTGGGGELFF. CDR3 coding DNA: TGCGCCAGCAGCCAGAAGACAGGGGGCGGAGGGGAGCTGTTTTTT.

Many counts were recorded for this clonotype. The chain joins TRBV11-2 to TRBJ1-2; no firm D call. Germline V gives CDR1 SGHAT, CDR2 FQNNGV. The length of the CDR3 is 13 residues. V shed 0 bases and J shed 5 bases, with 7 bases lying between them. CDR3 nucleotides: TGTGCCAGCAGCTTAGATCGGGTGTATGGCTACACCTTC. Translating gives CASSLDRVYGYTF.

This chain links TRBV5-1 with TRBJ2-3; D remains unclear. Germline V CDR1 and CDR2: SGHRS, YFSETQ. This CDR3 comprises 14 residues. V gave up 3 bases and J gave up 2 bases, with 10 bases separating them. CDR3 in amino acids: CASSSEDATDTQYF. The CDR3 bases are TGCGCCAGCAGCTCAGAAGATGCCACAGATACGCAGTATTTT.

This clonotype appeared many times. The chain has TRBV28 and TRBJ2-5, with 13 bases lining up with TRBD2. Per germline, CDR1 MDHEN and CDR2 SYDVKM. V was pared by 0 bases and J by 5 bases, with 12 bases of the junction left unmatched. CDR3 length: 19 residues. The CDR3 coding sequence is TGTGCCAGCAGTTTATGGGGACGGAAAACTAGCGGGAGGGCGGAGACCCAGTACTTC. Translation: CASSLWGRKTSGRAETQYF. Variable domain in full (rest from reference TRBV28 and TRBJ2-5): DVKVTQSSRYLVKRTGEKVFLECVQDMDHENMFWYRQDPGLGLRLIYFSYDVKMKEKGDIPEGYSVSREKKERFSLILESASTNQTSMYLCASSLWGRKTSGRAETQYFGPGTRLLVL.

By sample share, this clonotype is medium-sized. V usage is TRBV2 and J usage is TRBJ2-7; D gene uncertain. The V end lost 7 bases, the J end lost 1 base, and 11 bases lay between the germline ends. Germline V gene sequence: CDR1 SNHLY, CDR2 FYNNEI. This CDR3 has 13 amino acids. The CDR3: CASTRAQSYEQYV. CDR3 DNA: TGTGCCAGCACCCGGGCCCAGTCCTACGAGCAGTACGTC.

This chain's CDR3 is CASSVLPGGETQYF. The CDR3 DNA reads as TGTGCCAGCAGCGTACTACCAGGAGGGGAGACCCAGTACTTC. The V and J genes are TRBV9 and TRBJ2-5; tentatively, D is TRBD2 (6 bases). Germline V CDR1 and CDR2: SGDLS, YYNGEE. CDR3 size: 14 residues. V lost 1 base to trimming and J lost 5 bases, with 12 bases between them. Supplemented by reference TRBV9 and TRBJ2-5, the full variable domain reads DSGVTQTPKHLITATGQRVTLRCSPRSGDLSVYWYQQSLDQGLQFLIQYYNGEERAKGNILERFSAQQFPDLHSELNLSSLELGDSALYFCASSVLPGGETQYFGPGTRLLVL.

The V gene is TRBV5-1, the J gene TRBJ2-1, with TRBD2 matching 9 bases. Germline CDR1 and CDR2: SGHRS and YFSETQ. Trimming cost V 0 bases and J 2 bases; bases outside gene matches: 6. The CDR3 runs 17 residues. In DNA, the CDR3 is TGCGCCAGCAGCTTGGTCCTCGGCGGGAGGGCCTACAATGAGCAGTTCTTC. Protein: CASSLVLGGRAYNEQFF. Full variable domain (remainder filled in from reference TRBV5-1 and TRBJ2-1): KAGVTQTPRYLIKTRGQQVTLSCSPISGHRSVSWYQQTPGQGLQFLFEYFSETQRNKGNFPGRFSGRQFSNSRSEMNVSTLELGDSALYLCASSLVLGGRAYNEQFFGPGTRLTVL.

The J gene is TRBJ2-5, the V gene TRBV12-3 or TRBV12-4; tentative D call: TRBD1 (5 bases). CDR3 size: 14 residues. The V end lost 5 bases, the J end lost 4 bases, and 14 bases lay between the germline ends. This chain's CDR3 is CASSTRQGRETQYF. In DNA form, the CDR3 reads TGTGCCAGCAGTACCAGGCAGGGCCGAGAGACCCAGTACTTC.